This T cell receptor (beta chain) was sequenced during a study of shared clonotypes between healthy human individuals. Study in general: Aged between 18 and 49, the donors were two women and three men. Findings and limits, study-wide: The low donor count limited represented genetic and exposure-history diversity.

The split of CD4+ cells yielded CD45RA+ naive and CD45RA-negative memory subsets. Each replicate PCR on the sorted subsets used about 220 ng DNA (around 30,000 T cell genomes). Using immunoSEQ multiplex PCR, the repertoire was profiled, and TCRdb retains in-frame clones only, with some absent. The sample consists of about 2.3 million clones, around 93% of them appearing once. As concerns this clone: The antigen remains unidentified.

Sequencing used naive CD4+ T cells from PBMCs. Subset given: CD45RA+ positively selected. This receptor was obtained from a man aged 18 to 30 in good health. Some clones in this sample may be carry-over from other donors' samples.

In nucleotides, the CDR3 is TGCGCCAGCAGTACCAGGGGGGAGTTCTACAATGAGCAGTTCTTC. Translation gives CASSTRGEFYNEQFF. This chain links TRBV5-1 with TRBJ2-1; a weak D match, TRBD1 (7 bases). Germline CDR1 reads SGHRS; CDR2 reads YFSETQ. Trimming removed 5 bases at V and 3 bases at J, with 15 bases between. This CDR3 comprises 15 residues.